This TCR beta chain was recovered during a study of monozygotic twins with cystic fibrosis. About the research overall: Library input was around 3.2 micrograms of fragmented DNA, with 15 PCR cycles. Study-wide results and caveats: Monozygotic CF twins shared more identical nucleotide clonotypes than unrelated patients. V usage most resembled the co-twin in 13 of 16 pairs. Median Simpson clonality of approximately 0.0091 suggested naive T cells predominated.

The V end lost 4 bases, the J end lost 3 bases, and 11 bases lay between the germline ends. The CDR3 has 13 amino acids. CDR1 and CDR2 from the germline V gene are SGHDT and YYEEEE. Sequencing used immunoSEQ multiplex PCR; TCRdb keeps in-frame clones, though not all of them. The sample consists of 30,000 to 35,000 clones, approximately 67% of them appearing once. Points on this clone: Its specificity is not known.

Sequencing input: blood. This TCR was recovered from a girl aged 5 to 17 with cystic fibrosis. The V gene is TRBV5-6, the J gene TRBJ2-7, with D unresolved. CDR3 coding DNA: TGTGCCAGCAGCCACCCCAACAACTACGAGCAGTACGTC. Translation: CASSHPNNYEQYV.